This TCR beta chain derives from a study of shared clonotypes between healthy human individuals (dated by TCRdb to the early 2020s). For the wider study: A couple of women and a few men aged 18 to 49 years were included in the cohort. For each donor, CD4 naive and CD4 memory were each run on three plates, CD8 naive on two plates, and CD8 memory on one plate. Blood TCR repertoires of five healthy adults were deeply sequenced to estimate repertoire size and the extent of clonotype sharing between individuals. Different laboratories and diverse techniques were used to prepare libraries and sequence TCR repertoires, to increase sequencing depth and limit assay-specific biases. Per donor, leukapheresis produced somewhere between about 0.94 and 9.5 billion PBMCs. General study outcomes and caveats: Higher generation probabilities were observed for clonotypes shared by all four sorted-subset donors than for non-shared clonotypes. Sampling was restricted to blood, and TCR repertoires in tissue are likely to differ from TCR repertoires in blood. The small number of donors limited the genetic and exposure-history diversity represented. Pairwise subsampling indicated that sequencing depth was expected to affect the degree of clonotype sharing among donors. Incomplete sequencing was indicated by rarefaction of sorted-subset datasets, despite the large sequencing depth. When several donors were compared, the shared fraction of clonotypes was 5% to 6.5% for naive CD4, about 4% for naive CD8, 2% to 2.5% for memory CD4, and 0.35% to 0.4% for memory CD8. Naive subsets generally had larger estimated clonotype richness than memory subsets.

About this clone itself: No cognate antigen has been identified for it. No base quality information exists; no much larger clone differs at one position.

Using the deep immunoSEQ assay, TCR CDR3 regions were amplified from genomic DNA by multiplex PCR. Extracted genomic DNA from each cell subset was distributed evenly across all wells of several immunoSEQ 96-well plates, and each plate was treated as a replicate. For sorted subsets, about 0.2 ug genomic DNA, equal to 30,000 to 35,000 T cell genomes, was loaded into each replicate PCR. The purified libraries were quantified using a Qubit 3.0 fluorometer, sized with a Bioanalyzer 2100, and then quantified again using the KAPA Library Quantification kit. A separate single-read 150-cycle Illumina NextSeq 550 flow cell was used to sequence each immunoSEQ 96-well plate. As for how the authors treated the data: Because only junctional sequences without quality scores were contained in the immunoSEQ output, filtering matching that applied to full-length reads could not be performed. To assign V/J genes and CDR3, sequences were annotated against IMGT germline references using PyIR, a Python wrapper for IgBLAST v1.9. Any read was removed if the V/J assignment was weak (E-value above 1e-6), the CDR3 was missing, or the read contained stop codons, out-of-frame junctions, or ambiguous translated residues. V3J clonotypes were defined by identical inferred V gene, J gene, and CDR3 amino acid sequence. The percentage overlap between two repertoires was calculated by dividing the number of shared unique clonotypes by the size of the smaller repertoire. RTK rarefaction, the Chao1 estimator, and Recon v2.1 estimates of unobserved clonotypes were used to assess repertoire richness. For all TCRbeta clonotypes obtained by the gDNA method from a few donors, generation probabilities were computed with OLGA. The table was pulled from immuneACCESS by TCRdb, which kept in-frame rearrangements only. Such tables lose some clones; where checked, under half of the loss comes from unresolved V genes, and the rest has no known cause. V and J calls and clone size come straight from that table; D and trimming were deduced from the DNA. A total of about 960,000 clones appear in this sample, 60% to 85% of them only once. The ten largest make up nearly 1.5% of the sample.

The CDR3 spans 15 residues, from the cysteine through the phenylalanine. Of all the DNA, just the CDR3 is kept, 45 bases in frame from base 1. At the junction V is shortened by 0 bases and J by 5 bases, with 11 bases in between. From the germline V gene (reference sequence), CDR1 is WNHNN and CDR2 is SYGVQD. Donors were healthy HIV-negative adults with no recently reported acute infections or vaccinations. Every donor was a Caucasian adult residing in Nashville, Tennessee, USA. CD4+ T cells were enriched through magnetic negative selection, after which naive cells were positively selected on CD45RA and the remaining negative fraction served as the memory subset. Blood was collected by leukapheresis, and PBMCs were isolated by Ficoll-Histopaque density gradient centrifugation and then cryopreserved in liquid nitrogen vapor phase. Analytical flow cytometry was used to check the purity and quantity of every magnetically sorted T cell population. Genomic DNA was isolated from each sorted fraction and quantified by UV absorbance on a Nanodrop 2000c.

Sequencing was carried out using memory CD4+ T cells sorted from blood. The cell subset or site label for this specimen denotes: CD45RA-negative fraction. The receptor was isolated from a man aged 18 to 29 in good health. Recombination connected TRBV10-1 to TRBJ2-1, with a tentative D gene TRBD2 over 5 matching bases. The CDR3 loop reads CASSESGLYDNEQFF. In nucleotides, the sequence is TGCGCCAGCAGTGAGTCAGGACTCTATGACAATGAGCAGTTCTTC.